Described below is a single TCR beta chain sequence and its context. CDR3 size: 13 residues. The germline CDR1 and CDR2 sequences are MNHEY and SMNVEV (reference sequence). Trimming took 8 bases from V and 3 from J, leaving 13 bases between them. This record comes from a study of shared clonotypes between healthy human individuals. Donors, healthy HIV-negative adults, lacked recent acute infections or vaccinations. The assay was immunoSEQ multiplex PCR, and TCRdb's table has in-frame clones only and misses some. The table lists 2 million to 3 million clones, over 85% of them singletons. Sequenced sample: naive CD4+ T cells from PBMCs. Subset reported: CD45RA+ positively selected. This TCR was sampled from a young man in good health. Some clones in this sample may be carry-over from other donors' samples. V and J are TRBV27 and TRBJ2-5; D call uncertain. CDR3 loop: CASRMRPKETQYF. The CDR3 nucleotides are TGTGCCAGCCGCATGAGGCCGAAAGAGACCCAGTACTTC.